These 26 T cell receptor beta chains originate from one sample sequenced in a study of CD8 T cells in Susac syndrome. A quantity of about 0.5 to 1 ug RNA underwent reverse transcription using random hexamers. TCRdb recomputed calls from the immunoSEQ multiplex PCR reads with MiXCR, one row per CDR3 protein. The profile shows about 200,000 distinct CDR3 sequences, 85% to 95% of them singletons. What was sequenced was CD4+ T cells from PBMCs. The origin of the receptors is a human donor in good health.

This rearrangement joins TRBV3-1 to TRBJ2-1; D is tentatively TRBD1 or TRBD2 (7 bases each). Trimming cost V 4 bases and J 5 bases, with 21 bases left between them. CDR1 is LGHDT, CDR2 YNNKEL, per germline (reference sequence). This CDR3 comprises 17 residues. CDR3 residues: CASSPDPGGGLNNEQFF. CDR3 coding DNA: TGTGCCAGCAGCCCCGACCCAGGGGGGGGTCTTAACAATGAGCAGTTCTTC.

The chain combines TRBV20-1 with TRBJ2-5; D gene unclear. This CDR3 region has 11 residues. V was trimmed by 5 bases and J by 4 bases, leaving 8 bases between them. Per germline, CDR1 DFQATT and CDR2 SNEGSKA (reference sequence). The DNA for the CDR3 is TGCAGTGCTCCTACGGGAGAGACCCAGTACTTC. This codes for CSAPTGETQYF.

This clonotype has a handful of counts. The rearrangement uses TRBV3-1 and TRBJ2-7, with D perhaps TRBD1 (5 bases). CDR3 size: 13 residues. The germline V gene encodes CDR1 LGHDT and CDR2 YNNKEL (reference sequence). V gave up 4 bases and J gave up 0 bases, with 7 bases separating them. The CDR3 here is CASSPGYSYEQYF. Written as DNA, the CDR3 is TGTGCCAGCAGCCCAGGGTACTCCTACGAGCAGTACTTC.

The CDR3 DNA reads TGCGCCAGCAGCTTGTTTGAGACAGATACGCAGTATTTT. As protein: CASSLFETDTQYF. This chain uses TRBV5-1 with TRBJ2-3; D gene uncertain. CDR1 and CDR2 (germline): SGHRS, YFSETQ. V shed 1 base and J shed 3 bases, with 6 bases lying between them. This CDR3 spans 13 amino acids.

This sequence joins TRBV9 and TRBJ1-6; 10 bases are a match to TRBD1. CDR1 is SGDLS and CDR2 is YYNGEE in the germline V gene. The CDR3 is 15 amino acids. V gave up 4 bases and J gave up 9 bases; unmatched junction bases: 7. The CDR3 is CASSQSGTGVSPLHF. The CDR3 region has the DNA TGTGCCAGCAGCCAAAGCGGGACAGGGGTTTCACCCCTCCACTTT.

The CDR3 bases are TGTGCCAGCAGCTTAGCGCTAGCGGGAGGGCCGAAGCAGTATTTT. Protein product: CASSLALAGGPKQYF. This chain links TRBV7-2 with TRBJ2-3; TRBD2 agrees at 12 bases. Germline loops: CDR1 SGHTA, CDR2 FQGNSA. Trimming took 0 bases from V and 11 from J; bases not matched to a gene: 6. This CDR3 has 15 amino acids.

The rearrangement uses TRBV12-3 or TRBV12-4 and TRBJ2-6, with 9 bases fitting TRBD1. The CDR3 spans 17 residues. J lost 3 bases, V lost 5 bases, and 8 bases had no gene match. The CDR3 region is CASSQGQGVGGANVLTF. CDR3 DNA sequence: TGTGCCAGCAGTCAGGGACAGGGTGTCGGTGGGGCCAACGTCCTGACTTTC.

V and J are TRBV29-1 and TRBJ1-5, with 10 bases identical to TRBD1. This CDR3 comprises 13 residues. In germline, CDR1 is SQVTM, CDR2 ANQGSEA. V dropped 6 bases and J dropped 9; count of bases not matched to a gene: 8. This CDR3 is CSVGQGDGRPQHF. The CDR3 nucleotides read TGCAGCGTAGGACAGGGGGATGGTCGGCCCCAGCATTTT.

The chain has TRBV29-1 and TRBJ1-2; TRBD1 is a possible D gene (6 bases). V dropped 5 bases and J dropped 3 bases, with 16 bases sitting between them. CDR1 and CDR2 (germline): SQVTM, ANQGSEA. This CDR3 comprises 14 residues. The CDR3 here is CSVNRDNQDYGYTF. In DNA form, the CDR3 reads TGCAGCGTTAATCGGGACAACCAAGACTATGGCTACACCTTC.

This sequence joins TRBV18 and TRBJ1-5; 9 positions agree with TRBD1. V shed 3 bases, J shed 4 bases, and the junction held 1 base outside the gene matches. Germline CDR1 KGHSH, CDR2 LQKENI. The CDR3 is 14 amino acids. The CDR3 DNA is TGTGCCAGCTCACCTGGACAGGGGAATCAGCCCCAGCATTTT. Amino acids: CASSPGQGNQPQHF.

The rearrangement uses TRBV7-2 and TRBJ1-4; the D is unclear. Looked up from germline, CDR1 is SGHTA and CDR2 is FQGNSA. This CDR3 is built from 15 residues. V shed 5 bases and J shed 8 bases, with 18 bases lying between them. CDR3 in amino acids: CASSPNIGVGEKLFF. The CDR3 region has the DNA TGTGCCAGCAGCCCCAACATCGGGGTCGGGGAAAAACTGTTTTTT.

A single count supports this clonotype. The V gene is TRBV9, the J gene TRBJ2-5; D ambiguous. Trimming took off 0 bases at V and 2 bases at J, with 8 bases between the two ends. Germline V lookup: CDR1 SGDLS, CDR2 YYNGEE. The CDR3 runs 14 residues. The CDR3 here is CASSVAAVQETQYF. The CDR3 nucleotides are TGTGCCAGCAGCGTAGCTGCTGTTCAAGAGACCCAGTACTTC.

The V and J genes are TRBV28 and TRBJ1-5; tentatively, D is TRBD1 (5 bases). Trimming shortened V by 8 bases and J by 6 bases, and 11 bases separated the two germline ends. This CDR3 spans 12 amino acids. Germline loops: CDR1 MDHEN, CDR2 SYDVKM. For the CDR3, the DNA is TGTGCCAGCCGGGACGAACTTCAGCCCCAGCATTTT. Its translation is CASRDELQPQHF.

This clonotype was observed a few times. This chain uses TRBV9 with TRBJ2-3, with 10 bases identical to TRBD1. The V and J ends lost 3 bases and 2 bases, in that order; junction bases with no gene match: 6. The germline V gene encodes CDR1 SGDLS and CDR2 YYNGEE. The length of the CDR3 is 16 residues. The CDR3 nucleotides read TGTGCCAGCAGCGCGGACAGGGGGTTTGCCACAGATACGCAGTATTTT. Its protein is CASSADRGFATDTQYF.

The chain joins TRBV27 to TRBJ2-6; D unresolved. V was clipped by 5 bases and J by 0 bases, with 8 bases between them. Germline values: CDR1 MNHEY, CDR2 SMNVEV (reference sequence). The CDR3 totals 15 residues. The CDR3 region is CASSGVNSGANVLTF. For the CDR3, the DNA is TGTGCCAGCAGTGGGGTAAACTCTGGGGCCAACGTCCTGACTTTC.

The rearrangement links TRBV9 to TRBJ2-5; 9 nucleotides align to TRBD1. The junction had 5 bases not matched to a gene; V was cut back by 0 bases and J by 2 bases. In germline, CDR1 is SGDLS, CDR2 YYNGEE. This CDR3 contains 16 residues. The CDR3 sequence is CASSVEGTGSQETQYF. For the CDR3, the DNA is TGTGCCAGCAGCGTAGAGGGGACAGGGTCACAAGAGACCCAGTACTTC.

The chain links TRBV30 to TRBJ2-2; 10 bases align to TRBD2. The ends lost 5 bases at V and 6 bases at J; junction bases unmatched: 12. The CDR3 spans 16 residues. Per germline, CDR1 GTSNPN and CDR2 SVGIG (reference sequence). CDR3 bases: TGTGCCTGGGCCGTGCTAGCGGGAGAAGGGCCCGGGGAGCTGTTTTTT. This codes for CAWAVLAGEGPGELFF.

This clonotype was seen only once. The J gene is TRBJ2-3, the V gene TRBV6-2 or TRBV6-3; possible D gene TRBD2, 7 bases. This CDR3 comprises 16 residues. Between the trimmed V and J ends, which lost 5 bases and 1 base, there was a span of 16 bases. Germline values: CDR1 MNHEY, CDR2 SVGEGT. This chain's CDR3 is CASSTVRGARTDTQYF. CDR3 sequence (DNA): TGTGCCAGCAGTACTGTACGGGGGGCTCGCACAGATACGCAGTATTTT.

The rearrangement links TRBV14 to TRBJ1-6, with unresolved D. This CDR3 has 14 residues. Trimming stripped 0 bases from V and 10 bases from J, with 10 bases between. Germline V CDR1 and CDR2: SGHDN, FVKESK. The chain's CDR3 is CASSQDPRGSPLHF. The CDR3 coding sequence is TGTGCCAGCAGCCAAGACCCCCGGGGATCACCCCTCCACTTT. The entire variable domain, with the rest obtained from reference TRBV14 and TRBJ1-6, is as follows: EAGVTQFPSHSVIEKGQTVTLRCDPISGHDNLYWYRRVMGKEIKFLLHFVKESKQDESGMPNNRFLAERTGGTYSTLKVQPAELEDSGVYFCASSQDPRGSPLHFGNGTRLTVT.

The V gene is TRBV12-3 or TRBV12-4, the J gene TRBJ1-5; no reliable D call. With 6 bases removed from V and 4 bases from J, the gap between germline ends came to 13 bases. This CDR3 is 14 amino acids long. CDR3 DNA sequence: TGTGCCAGCAGCTCCCGACGATTAAATCAGCCCCAGCATTTT. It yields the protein CASSSRRLNQPQHF.

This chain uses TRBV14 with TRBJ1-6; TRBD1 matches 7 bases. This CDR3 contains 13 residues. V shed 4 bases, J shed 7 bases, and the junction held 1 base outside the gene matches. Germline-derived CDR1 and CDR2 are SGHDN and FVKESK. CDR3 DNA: TGTGCCAGCAGCCGGGACAGCAATTCACCCCTCCACTTT. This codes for CASSRDSNSPLHF.

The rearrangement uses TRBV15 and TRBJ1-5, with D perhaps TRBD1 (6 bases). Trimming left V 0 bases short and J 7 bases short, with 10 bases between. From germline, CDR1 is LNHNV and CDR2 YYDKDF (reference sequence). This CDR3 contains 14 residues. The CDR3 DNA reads TGTGCCACCAGCAGAGACAGGGGAAGACAGCCCCAGCATTTT. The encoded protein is CATSRDRGRQPQHF.

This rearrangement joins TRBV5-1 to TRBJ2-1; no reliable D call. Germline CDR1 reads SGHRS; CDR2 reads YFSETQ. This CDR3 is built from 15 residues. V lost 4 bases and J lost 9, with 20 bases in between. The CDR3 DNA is TGCGCCAGCAGCGTAGTGGCCGCCCCAGAGAGTGAGCAGTTCTTC. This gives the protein CASSVVAAPESEQFF.

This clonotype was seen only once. CDR3 sequence (DNA): TGTGCCAGCAGCTTCCGACAGGACCAAGAAAAACTGTTTTTT. Translation: CASSFRQDQEKLFF. The chain employs TRBV7-9 and TRBJ1-4; D is possibly TRBD1 (6 bases). CDR1 and CDR2 (germline): SEHNR, FQNEAQ (reference sequence). The V end was cut by 3 bases, the J end by 8 bases, with 13 bases between. The CDR3 is 14 amino acids.

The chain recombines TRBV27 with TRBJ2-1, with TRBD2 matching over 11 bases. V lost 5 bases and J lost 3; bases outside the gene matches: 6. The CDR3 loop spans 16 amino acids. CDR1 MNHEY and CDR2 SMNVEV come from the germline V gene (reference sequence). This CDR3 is CASSPASGGSYNEQFF. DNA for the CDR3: TGTGCCAGCAGTCCGGCTAGCGGGGGGAGCTACAATGAGCAGTTCTTC.

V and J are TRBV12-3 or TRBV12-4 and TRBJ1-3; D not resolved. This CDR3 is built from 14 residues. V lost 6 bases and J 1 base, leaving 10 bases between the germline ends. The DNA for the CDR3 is TGTGCCAGCAGCCCCGTCTATTCTGGAAACACCATATATTTT. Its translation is CASSPVYSGNTIYF.